A single sample is the source of the 9 T cell receptor beta chains below, sequenced in a study of blood T cell repertoires in COVID-19. TCRdb keeps only in-frame clones here, not all; method: immunoSEQ multiplex PCR. The sample holds some 330,000 clones; approximately 88% are singletons and the top ten take less than 6.5%. The sequencing input was PBMCs or T cells enriched from blood (not recorded which). Receptors were obtained from a man in his thirties or forties who had recovered from COVID-19.

This chain links TRBV19 with TRBJ1-1, with D unresolved. In germline, CDR1 is LNHDA, CDR2 SQIVND (reference sequence). This CDR3 contains 14 residues. Trimming took 3 bases from V and 5 from J, leaving 13 bases between them. This chain's CDR3 is CASSIIGRRTEAFF. DNA for the CDR3: TGTGCCAGTAGTATTATTGGGAGGAGGACTGAAGCTTTCTTT.

This rearrangement joins TRBV3-1 (or the pseudogene TRBV3-2) to TRBJ2-7, with D perhaps matching TRBD1 (5 bases). The CDR3 consists of 16 residues. The V gene lost 2 bases and the J gene lost 4 bases, with 18 bases spanning the gap. Germline V CDR1 and CDR2: LGHDT, YNNKEL (reference sequence). The CDR3 here is CASSQTGLGRSYEQYF. CDR3 nucleotide sequence: TGTGCCAGCAGCCAAACCGGCTTGGGGCGCAGTTACGAGCAGTACTTC.

The chain has TRBV18 and TRBJ2-1, with 8 bases matching TRBD1. Germline loops: CDR1 KGHSH, CDR2 LQKENI. The trim removed 5 bases at V and 4 bases at J, leaving 7 bases unmatched. The CDR3 covers 15 residues. The CDR3 nucleotides read TGTGCCAGCTCAGCCCAGGGGGCGCGTTACAATGAGCAGTTCTTC. Protein product: CASSAQGARYNEQFF.

The chain has TRBV18 and TRBJ2-7; D perhaps matches TRBD2 (5 bases). This CDR3 region has 13 residues. V dropped 6 bases and J dropped 5 bases, with 14 bases sitting between them. The germline V gene encodes CDR1 KGHSH and CDR2 LQKENI. Here the CDR3 DNA reads TGTGCCAGCTCCCCGGGAAGGCGCGACGAGCAGTACTTC. This gives the protein CASSPGRRDEQYF.

This clone was seen just once. The rearrangement joins TRBV7-9 to TRBJ2-5, with TRBD1 identical over 7 bases. J gave up 2 bases and V 6 bases, and 3 bases lay outside the gene matches. The germline CDR1 and CDR2 sequences are SEHNR and FQNEAQ (reference sequence). CDR3 length equals 13 residues. Here the CDR3 reads CASSQDRQETQYF. The CDR3, as DNA: TGTGCCAGCAGTCAGGACAGGCAAGAGACCCAGTACTTC.

The chain is built from TRBV28 and TRBJ2-3, with 9 bases that match TRBD2. V lost 3 bases, J lost 5 bases, and 9 bases stayed unmatched. This CDR3 has 16 residues. CDR1 is MDHEN, CDR2 SYDVKM, per germline. The CDR3 region has the DNA TGTGCCAGCAGTTTGGTAGCGGGGGCCGGGGGAGATACGCAGTATTTT. Protein product: CASSLVAGAGGDTQYF.

The gene calls are TRBV13 and TRBJ2-3; D might be TRBD1 (5 bases). The CDR3 spans 14 residues. The V end lost 5 bases, the J end lost 0 bases, and 9 bases lay between the germline ends. Germline CDR1 is PRHDT and CDR2 is FYEKMQ (reference sequence). CDR3 sequence: CASSHRLSTDTQYF. The CDR3 DNA reads TGTGCCAGCAGCCACAGGCTTAGCACAGATACGCAGTATTTT.

The J gene is TRBJ1-1, the V gene TRBV7-9; D perhaps matches TRBD1 (5 bases). V was pared by 0 bases and J by 7 bases, with 12 bases between. CDR3 length: 14 amino acids. The germline gives CDR1 SEHNR, CDR2 FQNEAQ (reference sequence). The DNA for the CDR3 is TGTGCCAGCAGCTTAGCCGGGGGAGGAGGTGAAGCTTTCTTT. It is translated as CASSLAGGGGEAFF.

The chain carries TRBV12-2 and TRBJ1-1; the D call in the table, TRBD1, was not verified against the DNA. TRBV12-2 is deemed a pseudogene. The CDR3 extends over 15 amino acids. The CDR3 region has the DNA TGTGCAAGTCGCCCAGGGGGCCAGGGGGGTACTGAAGCTTTCTTT. Translating gives CASRPGGQGGTEAFF.